These 19 T cell receptor beta chains came from one sample sequenced in a study of T-cell memory formation after mild COVID-19 (dated by TCRdb to about 2021). Libraries were made using 5' RACE. Sequenced on an Illumina NovaSeq 6000. The public reads were quality trimmed at Q25 with fastp and then assembled into clones with MiXCR by TCRdb, keeping productive beta chains. Merged by CDR3 protein, the rows form single entries marked with the most common genes and DNA. The sample includes about 280,000 distinct CDR3 sequences, with approximately 8% observed a single time. The ten largest clonotypes hold approximately 23% of the sample. Input material: PBMCs or a T cell subset sorted from them (not recorded which). Every receptor here comes from a man aged 18-30 years who had mild COVID-19 (a few samples of this study predate the infection). The sample titles of this study are shuffled in the database, so cell type and time point are left out; the donor was told from shared clones.

The chain carries TRBV6-2 or TRBV6-3 and TRBJ1-2; 9 bases map to TRBD1. The germline V gene has CDR1 MNHEY and CDR2 SVGEGT. J lost 7 bases, V lost 0 bases, and 12 bases had no gene match. The CDR3 has 17 amino acids. CDR3 sequence reads: CASSYSGQGRTMRGYTF. The DNA for the CDR3 is TGTGCCAGCAGTTACTCGGGACAGGGACGTACTATGCGTGGCTACACCTTC.

For the CDR3, the DNA is TGTGCCAGCAGCTTCACAGGGGCCAACTATGGCTACACCTTC. It codes for CASSFTGANYGYTF. This rearrangement joins TRBV7-2 to TRBJ1-2; the match to TRBD1 covers 7 bases. The V gene's germline CDR1 is SGHTA and CDR2 FQGNSA. The CDR3 has 14 amino acids. J gave up 2 bases and V 3 bases, and 3 bases lay outside the gene matches.

The chain uses TRBV6-1 and TRBJ1-1; D ambiguous. CDR1 MNHNS and CDR2 SASEGT come from the germline V gene. V was shortened by 7 bases and J by 2 bases, with 11 bases between the two germline ends. This CDR3 comprises 13 residues. The DNA for the CDR3 is TGTGCCAGCAAATTTTCAGTAAACACTGAAGCTTTCTTT. It is translated as CASKFSVNTEAFF.

This clonotype was recorded many times. The chain carries TRBV5-1 and TRBJ1-3, with a possible D match to TRBD1 (5 bases). The germline V and J ends were trimmed by 4 bases and 0 bases, with 14 bases remaining between them. The CDR3 is 16 amino acids. Looked up from germline, CDR1 is SGHRS and CDR2 is YFSETQ. The CDR3 region has the DNA TGCGCCAGCAGCCCGGGGACGTCTCGCTCTGGAAACACCATATATTTT. This codes for CASSPGTSRSGNTIYF.

The genes are TRBV18 and TRBJ1-6; 7 bases are shared with TRBD1. Trimming cost V 0 bases and J 6 bases; bases outside gene matches: 8. The CDR3 totals 17 residues. The germline CDR1 and CDR2 sequences are KGHSH and LQKENI. CDR3 region: CASSPPMSGQINSPLHF. The CDR3 DNA follows: TGTGCCAGCTCACCACCGATGTCGGGACAGATTAATTCACCCCTCCACTTT.

The chain employs TRBV5-1 and TRBJ1-1; 8 bases line up with TRBD1. J gave up 1 base and V 2 bases, and 4 bases lay outside the gene matches. The CDR3 spans 15 residues. Germline V CDR1 and CDR2: SGHRS, YFSETQ. The CDR3 region is CASSFVGQANTEAFF. CDR3 coding DNA: TGCGCCAGCAGCTTTGTGGGACAGGCGAACACTGAAGCTTTCTTT.

This clonotype was detected only a few times. The gene calls are TRBV6-2 or TRBV6-3 and TRBJ2-7; D is possibly TRBD1 (6 bases). V lost 2 bases and J lost 1, with 9 bases in between. The CDR3 runs 14 residues. Germline assignment: CDR1 MNHEY and CDR2 SVGEGT. The CDR3 region has the DNA TGTGCCAGCAGTTACGAGACAGGTTCCTACGAGCAGTACGTC. Protein: CASSYETGSYEQYV.

This clonotype showed up just a few times. The chain uses TRBV5-1 and TRBJ2-3; the D gene is possibly TRBD2 (6 bases). Germline values: CDR1 SGHRS, CDR2 YFSETQ. Trimming took 8 bases from V and 2 from J, leaving 12 bases between them. The CDR3 loop spans 13 amino acids. CDR3 nucleotides: TGCGCCAGTAGGAGGGGATTCACAGATACGCAGTATTTT. Translation gives CASRRGFTDTQYF.

The chain couples TRBV24-1 to TRBJ1-1; TRBD1 is a possible D gene (5 bases). Germline CDR1 reads KGHDR; CDR2 reads SFDVKD. Trimming left V 9 bases short and J 3 bases short, with 10 bases between. The CDR3 length is 12 residues. CDR3 loop: CATLRQHTEAFF. The CDR3 DNA reads TGTGCCACCCTTAGACAGCACACTGAAGCTTTCTTT.

The rearrangement uses TRBV11-2 and TRBJ2-1, with no clear D. This CDR3 region has 18 residues. The germline V and J ends were trimmed by 5 bases and 7 bases, with 27 bases remaining between them. Germline V gives CDR1 SGHAT, CDR2 FQNNGV. CDR3 residues: CASSPSPDAPYAVNEQFF. CDR3 nucleotides: TGTGCCAGCAGCCCGTCCCCGGACGCTCCTTATGCAGTGAATGAGCAGTTCTTC.

This clonotype has a handful of counts. The chain links TRBV28 to TRBJ2-5, with a tentative D call TRBD1 (6 bases). The CDR3 sequence is 16 residues long. Germline loops: CDR1 MDHEN, CDR2 SYDVKM. With 5 bases removed from V and 4 bases from J, the gap between germline ends came to 20 bases. CDR3 amino acids: CASSGETGRRAETQYF. The CDR3 DNA is TGTGCCAGCAGTGGGGAAACAGGGCGGCGGGCAGAGACCCAGTACTTC.

This clonotype was seen only a few times. The V gene is TRBV20-1, the J gene TRBJ2-3, with no clear D. Germline values: CDR1 DFQATT, CDR2 SNEGSKA (reference sequence). The CDR3 is 13 residues long. V shed 6 bases and J shed 1 base, with 11 bases lying between them. CDR3 DNA sequence: TGCAGTGCCGATCTCCGGGGCACAGATACGCAGTATTTT. Amino acids: CSADLRGTDTQYF.

In this sample, this clonotype turned up once. An end of the junction does not agree with germline; a read error may underlie this. The genes are TRBV5-6 and TRBJ2-5; 12 bases are shared with TRBD2. The CDR3 extends over 15 amino acids. In germline, CDR1 is SGHDT, CDR2 YYEEEE. CDR3 sequence: CARSFGLAGGETQYF. CDR3 coding DNA: TGTGCCAGAAGCTTTGGGCTAGCGGGGGGGGAGACCCAGTACTTC. Drawing the rest from reference TRBV5-6 and TRBJ2-5, the complete variable domain is DAGVTQSPTHLIKTRGQQVTLRCSPKSGHDTVSWYQQALGQGPQFIFQYYEEEERQRGNFPDRFSGHQFPNYSSELNVNALLLGDSALYLCARSFGLAGGETQYFGPGTRLLVL.

The V gene is TRBV7-2, the J gene TRBJ2-2; perhaps TRBD2 as D (5 bases). Deletions cut 4 bases from V and 6 bases from J, with 9 bases between. CDR1 SGHTA and CDR2 FQGNSA come from the germline V gene. CDR3 size: 13 residues. CDR3 sequence (DNA): TGTGCCAGCAGCTGGGCGGGCGCCGGGGAGCTGTTTTTT. Its protein product is CASSWAGAGELFF.

The chain links TRBV5-6 to TRBJ2-3, with TRBD1 identical over 7 bases. The germline V gene encodes CDR1 SGHDT and CDR2 YYEEEE. The length of the CDR3 is 16 residues. Losses at the gene ends were 1 base for V and 3 bases for J; bases not matched to a gene: 8. CDR3 protein: CASSLRGQGWTDTQYF. CDR3 coding DNA: TGTGCCAGCAGCTTGAGGGGGCAGGGATGGACAGATACGCAGTATTTT.

The chain couples TRBV5-5 to TRBJ2-5; D is unresolved. Germline V CDR1 and CDR2: SGHKS, YYEKEE (reference sequence). The CDR3 is 11 amino acids. Trimming took 4 bases from V and 6 from J, leaving 7 bases between them. The CDR3 DNA is TGTGCCAGCAGCCAGGCCCAGACCCAGTACTTC. Translating it yields CASSQAQTQYF.

This clonotype was observed a few times. The chain links TRBV5-1 to TRBJ1-1; TRBD1 matches at 7 bases. The length of the CDR3 is 14 residues. The trim removed 7 bases at V and 0 bases at J, leaving 6 bases unmatched. Germline V lookup: CDR1 SGHRS, CDR2 YFSETQ. CDR3 region: CASGGQSMNTEAFF. The DNA for the CDR3 is TGCGCCAGCGGGGGACAGTCTATGAACACTGAAGCTTTCTTT.

V usage is TRBV5-1 and J usage is TRBJ1-5; 7 nucleotides align to TRBD1. Germline CDR1 SGHRS, CDR2 YFSETQ. The CDR3 is 15 amino acids. The ends lost 3 bases at V and 5 bases at J; junction bases unmatched: 8. The CDR3 nucleotides are TGCGCCAGCAGCTCGACTGGGACAGATGATCAGCCCCAGCATTTT. Its protein is CASSSTGTDDQPQHF.

In its sample, this clonotype was seen many times. The V and J genes are TRBV7-2 and TRBJ2-7; tentative D call: TRBD1 (5 bases). The CDR3 has 13 amino acids. V shed 0 bases and J shed 2 bases, with 5 bases lying between them. Per germline, CDR1 SGHTA and CDR2 FQGNSA. In nucleotides, the CDR3 is TGTGCCAGCAGCTTAGCCAGGGCCTACGAGCAGTACTTC. The encoded protein is CASSLARAYEQYF. Full variable domain (outside the CDR3, taken from reference TRBV7-2 and TRBJ2-7): GAGVSQSPSNKVTEKGKDVELRCDPISGHTALYWYRQSLGQGLEFLIYFQGNSAPDKSGLPSDRFSAERTGGSVSTLTIQRTQQEDSAVYLCASSLARAYEQYFGPGTRLTVT.